One sample yielded the 18 T cell receptor beta chains listed below, sequenced in a study of blood T cell repertoires in COVID-19. The repertoire was sequenced with immunoSEQ multiplex PCR; TCRdb's copy has only in-frame clones and lacks some. The sample comprises over 200,000 clones, 65% to 90% of which are singletons, and approximately 5% rests with the top ten. The sample was peripheral blood. These receptors were obtained from a human donor in a cohort sampled during active COVID-19.

The V and J genes are TRBV28 and TRBJ1-1, with 7 bases aligning to TRBD1. Germline V CDR1 and CDR2: MDHEN, SYDVKM. This CDR3 is 16 amino acids long. V lost 3 bases and J lost 2; bases outside the gene matches: 9. The CDR3 DNA is TGTGCCAGCAGTTTCCGCGGGACAGTGCTTAACACTGAAGCTTTCTTT. As protein: CASSFRGTVLNTEAFF. Full variable domain (outside the CDR3, taken from reference TRBV28 and TRBJ1-1): DVKVTQSSRYLVKRTGEKVFLECVQDMDHENMFWYRQDPGLGLRLIYFSYDVKMKEKGDIPEGYSVSREKKERFSLILESASTNQTSMYLCASSFRGTVLNTEAFFGQGTRLTVV.

The rearrangement uses TRBV24-1 and TRBJ2-3; tentatively, D is TRBD1 (5 bases). Germline loops: CDR1 KGHDR, CDR2 SFDVKD. The V and J ends lost 7 bases and 2 bases respectively, with 9 bases between them. The CDR3 loop spans 13 amino acids. CDR3 sequence: CATRGQFTDTQYF. CDR3 coding DNA: TGTGCCACCAGGGGGCAGTTCACAGATACGCAGTATTTT.

The V and J genes are TRBV12-3 or TRBV12-4 and TRBJ2-7, with TRBD2 identical over 7 bases. V trimming: 6 bases; J trimming: 3 bases; junction bases outside the gene matches: 5. This CDR3 comprises 13 residues. The CDR3 bases are TGTGCCAGCAGGAGGGAGGGAAACTACGAGCAGTACTTC. Protein product: CASRREGNYEQYF.

The rearrangement joins TRBV7-9 to TRBJ1-4; no reliable D call. CDR1 and CDR2 (germline): SEHNR, FQNEAQ (reference sequence). The CDR3 runs to 12 residues. V was clipped by 1 base and J by 13 bases, with 10 bases between them. The CDR3 DNA is TGTGCCAGCAGCTTAGGCGGGAGCTTACTGTTTTTT. Translation: CASSLGGSLLFF.

This clone was seen once. This sequence joins TRBV11-2 and TRBJ1-6, with D possibly matching TRBD1 (6 bases). Germline V lookup: CDR1 SGHAT, CDR2 FQNNGV. V lost 3 bases to trimming and J lost 9 bases, with 12 bases between them. CDR3 length: 14 amino acids. The CDR3 bases are TGTGCCAGCAGCTTCGGGGGGCCCGGTTCACCCCTCCACTTT. This codes for CASSFGGPGSPLHF.

CDR3 sequence reads: CASSLYPGTASYEQYF. In DNA, the CDR3 is TGTGCCAGCAGTTTATACCCCGGGACAGCCTCCTACGAGCAGTACTTC. The gene calls are TRBV27 and TRBJ2-7; 7 bases are shared with TRBD1. Germline CDR1 reads MNHEY; CDR2 reads SMNVEV (reference sequence). V shed 1 base, J shed 0 bases, and the junction held 6 bases outside the gene matches. This CDR3 comprises 16 residues.

This clone turned up a few times. The CDR3 DNA is TGTGCCAGTACACAGGGGAGTGGCACTGAAGCTTTCTTT. This codes for CASTQGSGTEAFF. The chain combines TRBV19 with TRBJ1-1; 7 positions match TRBD1. Germline values: CDR1 LNHDA, CDR2 SQIVND (reference sequence). The J segment lost 4 bases and the V segment lost 7 bases, leaving 6 bases of the junction unmatched. CDR3 length: 13 residues.

CDR3 loop: CASRGGQGQNEKLFF. In DNA form, the CDR3 reads TGTGCCAGTAGGGGAGGACAGGGGCAAAATGAAAAACTGTTTTTT. The gene calls are TRBV19 and TRBJ1-4; 9 bases map to TRBD1. The CDR3 covers 15 residues. The V gene end was trimmed by 6 bases and the J gene end by 5 bases; junction bases not matched to a gene: 7. Germline V CDR1 and CDR2: LNHDA, SQIVND (reference sequence).

The chain links TRBV3-1 (or the pseudogene TRBV3-2) to TRBJ1-6, with D hard to call. Germline V CDR1 and CDR2: LGHDT, YNNKEL (reference sequence). The V and J ends lost 1 base and 4 bases respectively, with 14 bases between them. The CDR3 extends over 17 amino acids. The CDR3 region has the DNA TGTGCCAGCAGCCAAGGAGGGAAGGCACGATATAATTCACCCCTCCACTTT. Amino acid sequence: CASSQGGKARYNSPLHF.

V is TRBV4-1 and J is TRBJ2-2; D may be TRBD2 (5 bases). The CDR3 consists of 16 residues. Germline CDR1 MGHRA, CDR2 YSYEKL. V lost 8 bases and J lost 4, with 20 bases in between. The CDR3 DNA is TGCGCCAGCTCCGCCGAACCCGGGGAGAGCACCGGGGAGCTGTTTTTT. Translating it yields CASSAEPGESTGELFF.

The chain carries TRBV27 and TRBJ2-6, with 8 bases identical to TRBD1. The CDR3 has 18 residues. In germline, CDR1 is MNHEY, CDR2 SMNVEV (reference sequence). Trimming took 3 bases from V and 2 from J; bases not matched to a gene: 9. The CDR3 DNA is TGTGCCAGCAGTTTCCGGACAGGGCCTGGTCCTGGGGCCAACGTCCTGACTTTC. Protein sequence: CASSFRTGPGPGANVLTF.

V is TRBV27 and J is TRBJ2-1; D is undetermined. The germline V and J ends were trimmed by 2 bases and 7 bases, with 12 bases remaining between them. Germline assignment: CDR1 MNHEY and CDR2 SMNVEV (reference sequence). CDR3 size: 14 residues. CDR3 sequence reads: CASSLEVPPNEQFF. The CDR3 DNA reads as TGTGCCAGCAGTTTAGAGGTCCCTCCTAATGAGCAGTTCTTC.

The chain has TRBV6-5 and TRBJ1-1, with TRBD1 identical over 7 bases. With V trimmed by 6 bases and J by 8 bases, 3 bases remained unmatched. The CDR3 spans 11 residues. Germline V lookup: CDR1 MNHEY, CDR2 SVGAGI. The CDR3 DNA reads as TGTGCCAGCAGGGGACAGTCGGAAGCTTTCTTT. Amino acid sequence: CASRGQSEAFF.

The chain has TRBV11-2 and TRBJ2-2; 7 bases line up with TRBD2. This CDR3 spans 16 amino acids. J was trimmed by 5 bases and V by 8 bases; bases with no gene match: 14. Germline V lookup: CDR1 SGHAT, CDR2 FQNNGV. The CDR3: CASRLVAGKGTGELFF. CDR3 bases: TGTGCCAGCCGTCTGGTAGCGGGCAAGGGGACCGGGGAGCTGTTTTTT.

A few counts support this clone. The chain recombines TRBV19 with TRBJ1-1; TRBD1 is a possible D gene (5 bases). This CDR3 has 14 amino acids. V dropped 5 bases and J dropped 5 bases, with 15 bases sitting between them. CDR1 LNHDA and CDR2 SQIVND come from the germline V gene (reference sequence). CDR3 DNA sequence: TGTGCCAGTAGTGCCCGGAGGGGAGGGACTGAAGCTTTCTTT. This sequence encodes CASSARRGGTEAFF. Full variable domain (remainder filled in from reference TRBV19 and TRBJ1-1): DGGITQSPKYLFRKEGQNVTLSCEQNLNHDAMYWYRQDPGQGLRLIYYSQIVNDFQKGDIAEGYSVSREKKESFPLTVTSAQKNPTAFYLCASSARRGGTEAFFGQGTRLTVV.

This clone is a singleton in its sample. The V gene is TRBV6-5, the J gene TRBJ1-6, with D perhaps TRBD1 (5 bases). Germline loops: CDR1 MNHEY, CDR2 SVGAGI. CDR3 length: 14 residues. Trimming took off 2 bases at V and 9 bases at J, with 11 bases between the two ends. As DNA, the CDR3 is TGTGCCAGCAGTTACGGGGGGATCGGTTCACCCCTCCACTTT. Its protein is CASSYGGIGSPLHF.

The gene calls are TRBV9 and TRBJ2-5, with 9 bases identical to TRBD2. The germline gives CDR1 SGDLS, CDR2 YYNGEE. The CDR3 length is 16 residues. With V trimmed by 0 bases and J by 5 bases, 8 bases remained unmatched. The CDR3 DNA is TGTGCCAGCAGCGTAGCGGCTAGCGGGATTGGGGAGACCCAGTACTTC. Its protein is CASSVAASGIGETQYF.

The chain recombines TRBV6-5 with TRBJ1-1; 7 nucleotides agree with TRBD1. Germline V lookup: CDR1 MNHEY, CDR2 SVGAGI. The V and J ends lost 6 bases and 6 bases, in that order; junction bases with no gene match: 10. The CDR3 totals 14 residues. CDR3 amino acids: CASSQRTGISEAFF. CDR3 sequence (DNA): TGTGCCAGCAGCCAAAGGACAGGAATCTCTGAAGCTTTCTTT.